The following is a T cell receptor beta chain sequence with its context. Its target antigen remains unknown. Since the CDR3 does not end with the conserved phenylalanine or tryptophan, this likely comes from a read error. The DNA is left out, because the CDR3 cannot be placed on it with certainty; the CDR3 is given as TCRdb lists it. Participants in the prospective study were enrolled through a virtual design, were aged about 18 to 100 years, and lived in under 25 United States geographic areas. Cohort assignment in the prospective study relied on participant-reported clinical history from a screening survey and a study questionnaire. In the prospective study, whole blood, serum and a nasopharyngeal or oropharyngeal swab were collected from each participant by mobile phlebotomists. Prospective study participants could optionally give additional blood draws and questionnaires over an approximately 2-month period. Before DNA extraction, prospective study blood samples were shipped either frozen or at room temperature.

TCRbeta CDR3 regions were amplified from genomic DNA using the immunoSEQ Assay, a bias-controlled multiplex PCR. The authors' analysis ran thus. Nucleated cell counts per sample were estimated from amplification of reference gene primers within the assay. To quantify the absolute abundance of each unique TCRbeta CDR3 rearrangement, sequence reads were collapsed and filtered. For each sample, productive Simpson clonality was calculated as the square root of Simpson's diversity index across productive rearrangements. TCRdb provides this immuneACCESS table in a form limited to in-frame rearrangements. Some clones are lacking; in checked studies, under half of them reflect an unresolved V gene, and why the rest are absent is not known. The V and J calls and clone size were taken over from that table, and D and trimming were inferred from the DNA. The sample includes 250,000 to 300,000 clones, with more than 75% observed a single time. The ten biggest clones cover 2% to 2.5% of the sample.

These data originate in a study of blood T cell repertoires in COVID-19 (dated by TCRdb to about 2020). Regarding the study in general: Samples covering the acute and convalescent phases of COVID-19 were provided by collaborators in the United States, Italy and Spain. The samples were drawn from the first 160 participants of the ongoing ImmuneRACE study and from some 1,300 subjects provided by 6 global collaborators. The repertoires were made available in a free public database intended to serve as a resource for research on the immune response to SARS-CoV-2. Deeply sampled blood TCRbeta repertoires from subjects exposed to, actively infected with, or recovered from COVID-19 were included in the dataset. The material from the prospective study consisted of cDNA or gDNA derived from T cells, B-cell-depleted T cells, or PBMCs. The sample metadata nearly always contained a de-identified subject ID, COVID-19 status, age in years and sex. HLA class I and class II types, where available, came from metadata supplied by the sample provider rather than from assay-based typing.

Both ends counted, the CDR3 spans 12 residues. Based on the germline V gene, the CDR1 and CDR2 sequences are MDHEN and SYDVKM. Broad study findings and their caveats: The quantity of clinical and demographic metadata differed by source and by participant and was supplied without curation.

This clonotype was sampled from a woman in her 40s with acute COVID-19. What was sequenced was PBMCs or T cells enriched from blood (not recorded which). The sequence joins TRBV28 to TRBJ1-1; the table's D call, TRBD1, was not checked against the DNA. The CDR3 region has the sequence CASSSTGQGPFI.